The 8 T cell receptor beta chains below all came from one sample that was sequenced in a study of human T cells and chemical hapten exposure. Via MiXCR, TCRdb re-called the 5' RACE reads, giving one row per CDR3 protein. The data hold around 82,000 distinct CDR3 sequences, with about 8% observed a single time. The total RNA was obtained from whole blood that was not fractionated. Receptor source: a male donor in good health.

V usage is TRBV6-2 or TRBV6-3 and J usage is TRBJ2-7; TRBD2 is a possible D gene (5 bases). Per the germline V gene, CDR1 is MNHEY and CDR2 is SVGEGT. The CDR3 consists of 13 residues. The germline V and J ends were trimmed by 2 bases and 7 bases, with 12 bases remaining between them. DNA of the CDR3: TGTGCCAGCAGTTACGGACCCGGGATAGAGCAGTACTTC. Encoded protein: CASSYGPGIEQYF.

This clonotype was picked up many times. CDR3 residues: CASSLELAGGPSGELFF. The CDR3 DNA follows: TGTGCCAGCAGCTTAGAGCTAGCGGGAGGGCCATCCGGGGAGCTGTTTTTT. The chain is built from TRBV7-6 and TRBJ2-2; 12 bases agree with TRBD2. CDR3 length: 17 residues. The germline V gene has CDR1 SGHVS and CDR2 FNYEAQ. Trimming cost V 1 base and J 6 bases; bases outside gene matches: 6.

The table lists this clonotype with a count of one. J is TRBJ2-3 and V is TRBV5-5, with 7 bases matching TRBD1. Losses at the gene ends were 1 base for V and 0 bases for J; bases not matched to a gene: 14. Germline loops: CDR1 SGHKS, CDR2 YYEKEE (reference sequence). This CDR3 contains 19 residues. In DNA form, the CDR3 reads TGTGCCAGCAGCTTGCGTCCTCCCGGGACAGCGAGAAGCACAGATACGCAGTATTTT. It codes for CASSLRPPGTARSTDTQYF.

This clonotype was seen repeatedly, ten times or more. The V gene is TRBV5-1, the J gene TRBJ2-2; 7 bases map to TRBD1. CDR3 length equals 15 residues. The ends lost 3 bases at V and 1 base at J; junction bases unmatched: 3. Germline CDR1 is SGHRS and CDR2 is YFSETQ. The CDR3 region has the DNA TGCGCCAGCAGCTCCCGGACAGGGAACACCGGGGAGCTGTTTTTT. It yields the protein CASSSRTGNTGELFF.

The sample holds many counts of this clonotype. J is TRBJ2-3 and V is TRBV20-1, with D perhaps given as TRBD1 or TRBD2 (5 bases each). The CDR3 spans 14 residues. With 3 bases removed from V and 4 bases from J, the gap between germline ends came to 14 bases. Per the germline V gene, CDR1 is DFQATT and CDR2 is SNEGSKA (reference sequence). The CDR3 loop reads CSARPLRGPDTQYF. The DNA of the CDR3 is TGCAGTGCTAGGCCTCTGAGGGGACCAGATACGCAGTATTTT.

This clonotype appeared many times. The gene calls are TRBV10-3 and TRBJ2-1; D may be TRBD1 (6 bases). CDR1 and CDR2 (germline): ENHRY, SYGVKD. V was trimmed by 6 bases and J by 7 bases, leaving 16 bases between them. The CDR3 totals 14 residues. The CDR3 spells CAIRRGGMKNEQFF. The CDR3 region has the DNA TGTGCCATCAGGAGAGGGGGAATGAAGAATGAGCAGTTCTTC.

This clonotype has just a few counts. The chain uses TRBV5-4 and TRBJ2-7; D may be TRBD1 (6 bases). Deletions cut 4 bases from V and 3 bases from J, with 8 bases between. This CDR3 region has 12 residues. The germline V gene has CDR1 SGHNT and CDR2 YYREEE (reference sequence). The CDR3 DNA sequence: TGTGCCAGCAGCCACAGGGACTACGAGCAGTACTTC. This translates into CASSHRDYEQYF.

This chain links TRBV9 with TRBJ1-6, with D maybe TRBD1 (5 bases). The CDR3 has 13 amino acids. Germline-derived CDR1 and CDR2 are SGDLS and YYNGEE. V dropped 7 bases and J dropped 10 bases, with 15 bases sitting between them. The CDR3 coding sequence is TGTGCCAGCGGTGATATGGAGGGGTCACCCCTCCACTTT. Translation: CASGDMEGSPLHF.